In this sample, the clone carrying this T cell receptor (beta chain) turned up a few times. The data were obtained in a study of control samples from healthy donors and cancer patients. Profiled with immunoSEQ multiplex PCR; TCRdb holds only in-frame clones, not every one. This sample has more than 75,000 clones, with around three quarters found just once. Losses at the gene ends were 3 bases for V and 6 bases for J; bases not matched to a gene: 4. Germline CDR1 is SGDLS and CDR2 is YYNGEE. CDR3 length equals 15 residues. The origin of this receptor is a woman aged 25 to 39 in good health. This sequence joins TRBV9 and TRBJ2-1; TRBD2 agrees at 12 bases. The source material was blood. The CDR3, as DNA: TGTGCCAGCAGCGCTAGCGGGGGGGAAGGCAATGAGCAGTTCTTC. Its translation is CASSASGGEGNEQFF.